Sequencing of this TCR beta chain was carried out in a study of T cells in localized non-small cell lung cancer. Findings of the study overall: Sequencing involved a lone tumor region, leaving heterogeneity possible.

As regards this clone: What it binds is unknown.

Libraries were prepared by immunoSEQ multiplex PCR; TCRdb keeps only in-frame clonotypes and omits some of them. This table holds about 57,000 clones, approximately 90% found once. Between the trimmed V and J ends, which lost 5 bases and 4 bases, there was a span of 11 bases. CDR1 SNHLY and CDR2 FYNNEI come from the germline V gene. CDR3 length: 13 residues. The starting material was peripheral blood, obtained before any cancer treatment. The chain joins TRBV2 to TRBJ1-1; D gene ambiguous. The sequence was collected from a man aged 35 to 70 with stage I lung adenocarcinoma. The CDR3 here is CASSPLGITEAFF. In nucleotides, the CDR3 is TGTGCCAGCAGTCCACTAGGAATCACTGAAGCTTTCTTT.